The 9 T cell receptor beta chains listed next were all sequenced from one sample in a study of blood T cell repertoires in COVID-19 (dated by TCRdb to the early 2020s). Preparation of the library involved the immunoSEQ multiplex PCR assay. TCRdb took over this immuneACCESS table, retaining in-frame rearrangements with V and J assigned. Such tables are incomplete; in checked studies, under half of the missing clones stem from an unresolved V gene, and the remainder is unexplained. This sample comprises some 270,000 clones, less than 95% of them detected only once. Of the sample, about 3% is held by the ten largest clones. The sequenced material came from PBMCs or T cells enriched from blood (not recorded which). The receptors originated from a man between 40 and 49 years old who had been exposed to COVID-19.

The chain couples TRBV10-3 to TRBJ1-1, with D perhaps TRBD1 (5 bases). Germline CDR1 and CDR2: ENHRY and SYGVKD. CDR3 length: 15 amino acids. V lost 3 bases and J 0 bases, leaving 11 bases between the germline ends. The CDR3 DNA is TGTGCCATCAGTGATGTAGGAGGGGTGAACACTGAAGCTTTCTTT. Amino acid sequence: CAISDVGGVNTEAFF.

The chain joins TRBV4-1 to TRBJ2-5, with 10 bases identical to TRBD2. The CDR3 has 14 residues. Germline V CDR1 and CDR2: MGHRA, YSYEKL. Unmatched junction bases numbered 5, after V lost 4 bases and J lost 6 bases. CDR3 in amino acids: CASSLAGGPKTQYF. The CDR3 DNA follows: TGCGCCAGCAGCCTAGCGGGGGGACCTAAGACCCAGTACTTC.

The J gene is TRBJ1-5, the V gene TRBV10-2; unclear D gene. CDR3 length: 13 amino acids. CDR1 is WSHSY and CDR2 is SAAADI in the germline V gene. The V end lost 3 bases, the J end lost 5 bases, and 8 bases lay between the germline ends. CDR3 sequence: CASSDRTYQPQHF. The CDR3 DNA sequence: TGCGCCAGCAGTGATAGAACTTATCAGCCCCAGCATTTT.

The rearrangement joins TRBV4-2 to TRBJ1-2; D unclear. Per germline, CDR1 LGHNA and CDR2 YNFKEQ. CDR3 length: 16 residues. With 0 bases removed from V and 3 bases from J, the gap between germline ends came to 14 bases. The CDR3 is CASSQENRPTYYGYTF. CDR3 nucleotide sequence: TGTGCCAGCAGCCAAGAAAACCGACCGACTTACTATGGCTACACCTTC.

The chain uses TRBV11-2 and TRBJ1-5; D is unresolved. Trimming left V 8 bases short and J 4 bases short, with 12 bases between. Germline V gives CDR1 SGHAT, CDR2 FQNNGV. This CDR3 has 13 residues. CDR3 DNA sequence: TGTGCCAGCGGTCAGACATTGAATCAGCCCCAGCATTTT. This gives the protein CASGQTLNQPQHF.

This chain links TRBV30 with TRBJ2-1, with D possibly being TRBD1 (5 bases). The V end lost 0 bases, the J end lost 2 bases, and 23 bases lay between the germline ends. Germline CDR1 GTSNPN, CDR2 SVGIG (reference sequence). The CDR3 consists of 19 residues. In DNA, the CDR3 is TGTGCCTGGAGTGTGACTCGTAGGACAAGTAACGGCACCTACAATGAGCAGTTCTTC. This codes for CAWSVTRRTSNGTYNEQFF.

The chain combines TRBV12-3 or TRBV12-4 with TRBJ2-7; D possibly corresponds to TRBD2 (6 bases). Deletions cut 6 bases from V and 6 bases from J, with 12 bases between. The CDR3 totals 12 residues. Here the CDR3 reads CASRWGGGEQYF. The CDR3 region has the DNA TGTGCCAGCAGGTGGGGAGGTGGCGAGCAGTACTTC.

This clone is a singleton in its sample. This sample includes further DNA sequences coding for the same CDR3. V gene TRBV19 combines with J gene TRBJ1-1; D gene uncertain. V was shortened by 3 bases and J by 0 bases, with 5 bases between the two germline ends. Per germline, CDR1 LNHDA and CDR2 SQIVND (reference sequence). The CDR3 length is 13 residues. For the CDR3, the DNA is TGTGCCAGTAGTATCTCGGTGAACACTGAAGCTTTCTTT. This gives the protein CASSISVNTEAFF.

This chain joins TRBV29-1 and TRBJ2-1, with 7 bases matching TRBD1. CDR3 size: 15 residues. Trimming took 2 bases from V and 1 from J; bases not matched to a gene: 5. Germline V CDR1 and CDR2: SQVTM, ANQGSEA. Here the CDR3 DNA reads TGCAGCGTTGAACGACAGGGCCGATCCTACAATGAGCAGTTCTTC. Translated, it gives CSVERQGRSYNEQFF.